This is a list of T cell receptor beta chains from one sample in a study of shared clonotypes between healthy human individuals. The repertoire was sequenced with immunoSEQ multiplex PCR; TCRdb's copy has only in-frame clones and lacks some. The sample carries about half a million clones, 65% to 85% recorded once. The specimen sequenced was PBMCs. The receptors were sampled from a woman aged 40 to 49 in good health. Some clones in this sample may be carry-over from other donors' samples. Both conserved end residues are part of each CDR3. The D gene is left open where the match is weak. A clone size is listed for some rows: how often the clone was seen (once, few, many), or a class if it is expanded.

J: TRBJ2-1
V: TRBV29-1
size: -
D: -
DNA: TGCAGCGTCCGACCACGATTTATCACTGAGCAGTTCTTC
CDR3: CSVRPRFITEQFF

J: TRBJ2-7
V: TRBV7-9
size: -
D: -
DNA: TGTGCCAGCAGCTTAGGGGGGAACGGCGCCTACGAGCAGTACTTC
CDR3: CASSLGGNGAYEQYF

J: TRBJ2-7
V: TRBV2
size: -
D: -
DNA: TGTGCCAGCAGTGTCGTAAGCCTTGACTACGAGCAGTACTTC
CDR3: CASSVVSLDYEQYF

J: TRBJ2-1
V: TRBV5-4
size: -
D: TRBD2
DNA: TGTGCCAGCAGCTTGGCTCTAGCGGGAGTTAATGAGCAGTTCTTC
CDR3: CASSLALAGVNEQFF

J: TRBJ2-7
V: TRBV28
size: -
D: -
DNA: TGTGCCAGCAGTCCACACACCTACGAGCAGTACTTC
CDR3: CASSPHTYEQYF

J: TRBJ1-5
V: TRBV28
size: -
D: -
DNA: TGTGCCAGCAGTTGGTCCCCGGGGCTCAATAGCAATCAGCCCCAGCATTTT
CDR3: CASSWSPGLNSNQPQHF

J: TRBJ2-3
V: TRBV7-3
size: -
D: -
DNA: TGTGCCAGCAGCCTCTGGAGCGCTAGCACAGATACGCAGTATTTT
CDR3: CASSLWSASTDTQYF

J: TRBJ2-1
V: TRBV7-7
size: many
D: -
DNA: TGTGCTAGCAGCCCCCAGACTACCCGCCTTGGGGGGGAGCAGTTCTTC
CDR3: CASSPQTTRLGGEQFF

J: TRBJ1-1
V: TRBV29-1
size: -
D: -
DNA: TGCAGCGTTGAAATTTCGACGAAGGTAACTGAAGCTTTCTTT
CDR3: CSVEISTKVTEAFF

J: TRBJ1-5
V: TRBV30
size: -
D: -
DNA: TGTGCCTGGGGCGACAGGAGCAATCAGCCCCAGCATTTT
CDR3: CAWGDRSNQPQHF

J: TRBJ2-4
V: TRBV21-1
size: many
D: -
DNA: TGTGCCAGCAGCGCCGGACAGTCCTTTAGCCATCGGTACATTCAGTACTTC
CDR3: CASSAGQSFSHRYIQYF

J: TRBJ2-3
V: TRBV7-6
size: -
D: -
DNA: TGTGCCAGCAGATCCGGACAGAATGAAAGAACTTGGGCAGATACGCAGTATTTT
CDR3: CASRSGQNERTWADTQYF

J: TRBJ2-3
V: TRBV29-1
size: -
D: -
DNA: TGCAGCGTTGCCCGTGGGACCCCTCCGCAGTATTTT
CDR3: CSVARGTPPQYF

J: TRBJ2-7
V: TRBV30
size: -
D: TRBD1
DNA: TGTGCCTTACAGTGGGGAACCGGGACAGGGTTCGAGCAGTACTTC
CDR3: CALQWGTGTGFEQYF

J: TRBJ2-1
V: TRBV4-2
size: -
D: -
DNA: TGTGCCAGCAGCCAAGATGCCCCAGCTGCCTACAATGAGCAGTTCTTC
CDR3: CASSQDAPAAYNEQFF

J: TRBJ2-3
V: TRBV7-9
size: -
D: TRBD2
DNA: TGTGCCAGCAGCTTAGCCCACTCCGGGACTAGCGGGAGCACAGATACGCAGTATTTT
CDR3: CASSLAHSGTSGSTDTQYF

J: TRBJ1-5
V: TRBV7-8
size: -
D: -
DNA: TGTGCCAGCAGCTCCGACAGCTACAATCAGCCCCAGCATTTT
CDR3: CASSSDSYNQPQHF

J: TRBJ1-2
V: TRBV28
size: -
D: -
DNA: TGTGCCAGCAGTTTCTCTGGCTATGGCTACACCTTC
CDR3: CASSFSGYGYTF

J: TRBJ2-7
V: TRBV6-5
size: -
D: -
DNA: TGTGCCAGCAGTCCCCGATTCCATTTCTCCTACGAGCAGTACTTC
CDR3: CASSPRFHFSYEQYF

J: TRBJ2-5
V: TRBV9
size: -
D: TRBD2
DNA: TGTGCCAGCAGCGCCCTCCAGGCTAGCGGGAGGGTCCAAGAGACCCAGTACTTC
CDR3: CASSALQASGRVQETQYF

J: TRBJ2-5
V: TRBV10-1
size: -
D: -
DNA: TGCGCCAGCAGTGGACAGGCTATACAAGAGACCCAGTACTTC
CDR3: CASSGQAIQETQYF

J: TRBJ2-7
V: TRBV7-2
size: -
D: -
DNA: TGTGCCAGCAGCTTAGATTCGTCCATCTTTTCGACCCATTACGAGCAGTACTTC
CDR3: CASSLDSSIFSTHYEQYF

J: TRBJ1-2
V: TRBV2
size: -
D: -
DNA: TGTGCCAGCAGTGATTCAGGGTCAGGTAGCTATGGCTACACCTTC
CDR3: CASSDSGSGSYGYTF

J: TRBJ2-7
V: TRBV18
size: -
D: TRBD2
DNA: TGTGCCAGCTCACCACCATTCAGCGGGAGTGGGGTCTACGAGCAGTACTTC
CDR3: CASSPPFSGSGVYEQYF

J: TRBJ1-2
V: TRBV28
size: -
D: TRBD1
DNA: TGTGCCAGCAGACCAACAGGGGGCAACTATGGCTACACCTTC
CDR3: CASRPTGGNYGYTF

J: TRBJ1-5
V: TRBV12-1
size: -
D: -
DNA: TGTGCCAGCAGCGAGAAAGAGAATCAGCCCCAGCATTTT
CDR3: CASSEKENQPQHF

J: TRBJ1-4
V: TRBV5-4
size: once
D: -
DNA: TGTGCCAGCAGCGCACGGGCCGTACGGGGCGAAAAACTGTTTTTT
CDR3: CASSARAVRGEKLFF

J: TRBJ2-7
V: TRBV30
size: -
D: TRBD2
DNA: TGTGCCTGGAGTGCCCCCCTAGGGACTAGCGGGATGTACGAGCAGTACTTC
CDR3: CAWSAPLGTSGMYEQYF

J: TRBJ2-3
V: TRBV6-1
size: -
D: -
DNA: TGTGCCAGCAGTGAAAGGTCGGCGGGAACGGGAGATACGCAGTATTTT
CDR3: CASSERSAGTGDTQYF

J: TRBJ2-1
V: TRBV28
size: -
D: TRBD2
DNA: TGTGCCAGCAGTTTATACGGGAGGGCGGATGAGCAGTTCTTC
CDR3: CASSLYGRADEQFF

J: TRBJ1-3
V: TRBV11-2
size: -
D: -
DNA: TGTGCCAGCAGCTCCACAGTCTCTGGAAACACCATATATTTT
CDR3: CASSSTVSGNTIYF